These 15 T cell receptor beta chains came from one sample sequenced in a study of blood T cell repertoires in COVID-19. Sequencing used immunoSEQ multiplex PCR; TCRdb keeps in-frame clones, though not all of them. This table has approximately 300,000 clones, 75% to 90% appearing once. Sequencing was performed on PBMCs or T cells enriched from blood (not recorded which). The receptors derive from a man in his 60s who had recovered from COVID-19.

CDR3 sequence (DNA): TGTGCCAGCAGTCCGACGGTCGGGTGGACATACAATGAGCAGTTCTTC. Residues: CASSPTVGWTYNEQFF. The V gene is TRBV27, the J gene TRBJ2-1, with a possible D match to TRBD1 (5 bases). The V gene's germline CDR1 is MNHEY and CDR2 SMNVEV (reference sequence). The CDR3 covers 16 residues. Deletions cut 5 bases from V and 4 bases from J, with 18 bases between.

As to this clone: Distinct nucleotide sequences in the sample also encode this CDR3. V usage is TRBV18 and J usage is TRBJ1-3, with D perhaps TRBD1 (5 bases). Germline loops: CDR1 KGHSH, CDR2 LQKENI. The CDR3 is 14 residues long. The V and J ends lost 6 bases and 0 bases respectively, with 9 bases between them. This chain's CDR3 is CASSPQGSGNTIYF. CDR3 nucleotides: TGTGCCAGCTCTCCCCAGGGCTCTGGAAACACCATATATTTT.

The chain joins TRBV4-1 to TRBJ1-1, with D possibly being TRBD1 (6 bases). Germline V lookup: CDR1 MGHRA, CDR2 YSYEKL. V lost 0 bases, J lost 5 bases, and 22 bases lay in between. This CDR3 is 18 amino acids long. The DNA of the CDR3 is TGCGCCAGCAGCCAAGACCAGATAACAATAGGGCAGGGGACTGAAGCTTTCTTT. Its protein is CASSQDQITIGQGTEAFF.

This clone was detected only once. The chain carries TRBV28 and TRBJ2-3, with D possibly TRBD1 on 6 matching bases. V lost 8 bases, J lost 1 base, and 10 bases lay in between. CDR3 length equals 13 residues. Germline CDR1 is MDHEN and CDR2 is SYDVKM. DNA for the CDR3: TGTGCCAGCGGGACACCGCGCACAGATACGCAGTATTTT. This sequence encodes CASGTPRTDTQYF. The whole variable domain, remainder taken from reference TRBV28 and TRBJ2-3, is DVKVTQSSRYLVKRTGEKVFLECVQDMDHENMFWYRQDPGLGLRLIYFSYDVKMKEKGDIPEGYSVSREKKERFSLILESASTNQTSMYLCASGTPRTDTQYFGPGTRLTVL.

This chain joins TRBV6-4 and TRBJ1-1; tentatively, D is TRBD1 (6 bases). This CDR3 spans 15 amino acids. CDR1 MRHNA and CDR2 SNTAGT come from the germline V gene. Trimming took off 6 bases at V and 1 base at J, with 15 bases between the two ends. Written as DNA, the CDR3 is TGTGCCAGCAGAAGCAGGGGAATCGGGAACACTGAAGCTTTCTTT. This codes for CASRSRGIGNTEAFF.

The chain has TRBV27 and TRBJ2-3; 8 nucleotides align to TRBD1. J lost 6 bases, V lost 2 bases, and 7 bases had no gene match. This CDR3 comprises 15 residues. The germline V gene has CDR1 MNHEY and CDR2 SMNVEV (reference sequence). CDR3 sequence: CASSLGTGGKDTQYF. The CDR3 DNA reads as TGTGCCAGCAGTTTAGGGACAGGTGGGAAGGATACGCAGTATTTT.

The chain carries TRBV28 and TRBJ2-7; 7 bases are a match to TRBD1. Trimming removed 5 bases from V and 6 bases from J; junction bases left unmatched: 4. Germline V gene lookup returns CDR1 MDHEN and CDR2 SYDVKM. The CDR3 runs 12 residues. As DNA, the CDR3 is TGTGCCAGCAGTCCGACAGGGTTCGAGCAGTACTTC. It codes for CASSPTGFEQYF.

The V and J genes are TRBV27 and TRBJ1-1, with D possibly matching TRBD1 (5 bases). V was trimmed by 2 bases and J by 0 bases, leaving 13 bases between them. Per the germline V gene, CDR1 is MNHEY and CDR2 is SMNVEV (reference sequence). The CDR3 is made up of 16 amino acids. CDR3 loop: CASSLRGMGMNTEAFF. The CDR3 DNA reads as TGTGCCAGCAGTTTAAGGGGCATGGGTATGAACACTGAAGCTTTCTTT.

The DNA of the CDR3 is TGTGCCAGCAGCGATATCCGGACAGGGGGCTGGGAGCAGTACTTC. Translation: CASSDIRTGGWEQYF. The chain couples TRBV11-2 to TRBJ2-7; 11 bases agree with TRBD1. The V gene's germline CDR1 is SGHAT and CDR2 FQNNGV. The CDR3 is 15 amino acids. V trimming: 5 bases; J trimming: 7 bases; junction bases outside the gene matches: 10.

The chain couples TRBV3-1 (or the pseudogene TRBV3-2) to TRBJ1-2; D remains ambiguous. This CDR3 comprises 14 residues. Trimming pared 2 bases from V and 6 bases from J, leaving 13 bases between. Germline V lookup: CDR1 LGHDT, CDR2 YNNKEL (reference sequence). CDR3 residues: CASSQSGRRDGYTF. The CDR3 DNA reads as TGTGCCAGCAGCCAATCCGGGCGGAGGGATGGCTACACCTTC.

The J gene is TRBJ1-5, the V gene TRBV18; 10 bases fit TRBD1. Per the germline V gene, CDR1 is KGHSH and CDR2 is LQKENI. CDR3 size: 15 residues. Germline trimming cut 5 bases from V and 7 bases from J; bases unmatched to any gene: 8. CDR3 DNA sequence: TGTGCCAGCTCAGCCGGGACAGGGGAACAACAGCCCCAGCATTTT. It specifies CASSAGTGEQQPQHF.

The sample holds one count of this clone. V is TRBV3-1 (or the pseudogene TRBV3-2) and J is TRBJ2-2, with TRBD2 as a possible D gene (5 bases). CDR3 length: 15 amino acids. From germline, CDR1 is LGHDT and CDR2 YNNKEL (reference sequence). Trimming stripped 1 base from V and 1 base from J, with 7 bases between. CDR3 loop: CASSQASGNTGELFF. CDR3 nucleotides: TGTGCCAGCAGCCAAGCCAGCGGGAACACCGGGGAGCTGTTTTTT.

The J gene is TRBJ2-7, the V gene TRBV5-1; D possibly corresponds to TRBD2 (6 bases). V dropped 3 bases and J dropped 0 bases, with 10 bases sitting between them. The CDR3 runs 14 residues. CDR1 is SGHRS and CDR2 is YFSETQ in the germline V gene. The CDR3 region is CASSSSETSYEQYF. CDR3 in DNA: TGCGCCAGCAGCTCTAGCGAGACCTCCTACGAGCAGTACTTC.

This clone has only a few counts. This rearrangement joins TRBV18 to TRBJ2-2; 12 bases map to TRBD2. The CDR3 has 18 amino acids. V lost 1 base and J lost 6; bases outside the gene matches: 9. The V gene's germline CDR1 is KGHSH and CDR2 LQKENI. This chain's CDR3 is CASSPLTTSGRKPGELFF. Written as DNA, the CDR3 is TGTGCCAGCTCACCACTCACTACTAGCGGGAGGAAGCCCGGGGAGCTGTTTTTT.

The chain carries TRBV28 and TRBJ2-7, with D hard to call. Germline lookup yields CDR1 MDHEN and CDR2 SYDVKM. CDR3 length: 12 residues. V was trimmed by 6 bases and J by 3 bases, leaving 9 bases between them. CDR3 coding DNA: TGTGCCAGCAGGCGAGGAAACTACGAGCAGTACTTC. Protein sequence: CASRRGNYEQYF.